This T cell receptor (beta chain) was captured in a study of T cells in Graves' hyperthyroidism and ophthalmopathy. This clonotype was recorded many times. Its antigen is currently unknown. Germline V gives CDR1 MNHEY, CDR2 SMNVEV (reference sequence). Trimming shortened V by 4 bases and J by 7 bases, and 13 bases separated the two germline ends. This CDR3 contains 14 residues. It was considered stable Graves' hyperthyroidism when ophthalmopathy did not progress within 18 months. Study results and caveats: Most clonotypes that expanded in the thyroid above 0.001 also showed up in blood.

It was RNA transcripts that yielded the amplified TCR beta CDR3 regions. Carried out on the TCR CDR3, a first-round RT-PCR used the HTBI primer set. TCRdb itself ran the multiplex PCR reads through MiXCR, one entry per CDR3 protein. The sample has 100,000 to 140,000 distinct CDR3 sequences; around a sixth are singletons. The chain is built from TRBV27 and TRBJ1-4; D is perhaps TRBD1 (5 bases). Sample: blood. This TCR came from a woman aged 45-59 years with Graves' hyperthyroidism. CDR3 nucleotides: TGTGCCAGCAGTTGGGACCCGCTCGGTGAAAAACTGTTTTTT. Amino acid sequence: CASSWDPLGEKLFF.